This is a list of T cell receptor beta chains from one sample in a study of neurological immune-mediated disorders. Each CDR3 protein is one row after TCRdb ran MiXCR on the 5' RACE reads. The sample consists of 14,000 or so distinct CDR3 sequences, roughly 13% of them appearing once. Sequenced sample: CD8+ T cells from blood. These receptors all stem from a female donor with HTLV-1-associated myelopathy (HAM/TSP). Both conserved end residues are part of each CDR3. A D gene is named only where the DNA matches it firmly. Not all rows give a size; the values are once, few, many and, for expanded clones, a class.

>TRBV29-1|many|TRBJ2-7|NA
TGCAGCGTTGAACTCCGTTACGAGCAGTACTTC
CSVELRYEQYF
>TRBV7-9|many|TRBJ2-2|NA
TGTGCCAGCAGCTTATCGACCACAGGGTACACCGGGGAGCTGTTTTTT
CASSLSTTGYTGELFF
>TRBV6-2/TRBV6-3|many|TRBJ1-6|NA
TGTGCCAGCACCCTCAGGGAGAATTCACCCCTCCACTTT
CASTLRENSPLHF
>TRBV7-9|many|TRBJ1-2|NA
TGTGCCAGCAGCCCCCCGGGACCCGGCTATGGCTACACCTTC
CASSPPGPGYGYTF
>TRBV2|many|TRBJ2-1|NA
TGTGCCAGCAAACTCCAGGAAGGACTACCTTACAATGAGCAGTTCTTC
CASKLQEGLPYNEQFF
>TRBV6-2/TRBV6-3|NA|TRBJ1-1|NA
TGTGCCAGCAGTTCAACCGAGCAGTGGGCTTTCTTT
CASSSTEQWAFF
>TRBV9|many|TRBJ2-7|TRBD1
TGTGCCAGCAGCGCCCCCCCCGGGACAGCGCCCTACGAGCAGTACTTC
CASSAPPGTAPYEQYF
>TRBV7-2|many|TRBJ2-7|NA
TGTGCCAGCAGCACATGGACAGCCTCCAATTACGAGCAGTACTTC
CASSTWTASNYEQYF
>TRBV4-2|many|TRBJ2-7|NA
TGTGCCAGCAGCCATAACCGGGGACACGTCTCCTACGAGCAGTACTTC
CASSHNRGHVSYEQYF
>TRBV9|many|TRBJ2-7|NA
TGTGCCAGCAGCGTAGACCTCCAGCAGTCCTTGAGCGAGCAGTACTTC
CASSVDLQQSLSEQYF
>TRBV7-6|many|TRBJ2-7|NA
TGTGCCAGCAGCCCGGGGGCGGGAGCCACCTACGAGCAGTACTTC
CASSPGAGATYEQYF
>TRBV11-2|many|TRBJ2-3|NA
TGTGCCAGCAGCTTCCCAGACGCTAGCACAGATACGCAGTATTTT
CASSFPDASTDTQYF
>TRBV5-1|NA|TRBJ1-1|NA
TGCGCCAGCAGCTTGTCAAGGGGCTACACTGAAGATTTCTTT
CASSLSRGYTEDFF
>TRBV20-1|many|TRBJ2-1|NA
TGCAGTGCTAGAGCTAGTGACTACAATGAGCAGTTCTTC
CSARASDYNEQFF
>TRBV30|many|TRBJ2-6|NA
TGTGCCTGGACAGAAGGATCCTCTGGGGCCAACGTCCTGACTTTC
CAWTEGSSGANVLTF
>TRBV28|many|TRBJ2-3|NA
TGTGCCAGCAGTATCCCCCAGGGGACTGGGACAGATACGCAGTATTTT
CASSIPQGTGTDTQYF